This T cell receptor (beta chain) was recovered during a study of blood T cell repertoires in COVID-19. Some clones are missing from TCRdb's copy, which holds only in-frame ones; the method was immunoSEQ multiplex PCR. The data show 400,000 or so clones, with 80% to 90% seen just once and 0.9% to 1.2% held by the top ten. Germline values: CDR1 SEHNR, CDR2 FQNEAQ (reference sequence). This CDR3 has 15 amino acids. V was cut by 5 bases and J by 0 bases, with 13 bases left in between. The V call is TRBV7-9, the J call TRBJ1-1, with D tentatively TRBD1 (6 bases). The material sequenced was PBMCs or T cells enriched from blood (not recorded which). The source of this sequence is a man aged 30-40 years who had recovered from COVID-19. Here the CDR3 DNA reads TGTGCCAGCAGCCCACGACAGGATCTGAACACTGAAGCTTTCTTT. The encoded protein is CASSPRQDLNTEAFF.